Detailed here is one T cell receptor (beta chain). The target of this receptor is not known. No much larger clonotype is one base removed from it; base qualities were not supplied. Inclusive of the bounding cysteine and phenylalanine, the CDR3 is 16 residues long. The retained sequence is limited to the CDR3, 48 bases, with the frame set at the first base. The germline V gene (reference sequence) gives CDR1 as SGHNT and CDR2 as YYREEE. The germline V end is reduced by 0 bases and the J end by 2 bases; junction bases left unmatched: 6. These data belong to a study of OX40 agonist ivuxolimab in advanced cancers. Study-level background: The costimulatory receptor OX40 (CD134) was targeted by ivuxolimab, a fully human IgG2 agonistic monoclonal antibody. Intravenous ivuxolimab was administered to patients every 2 weeks at six dose levels: 0.01, 0.1, 0.3, 1.5, 3 and 10 mg/kg. Of the approximately 50 dose-escalation patients, hepatocellular carcinoma was present in 19, melanoma in around 15, renal cell carcinoma in 9 and head and neck cancer in 9. The dose-escalation cohort was about 83% male with a mean age of around 64 years, ranging from roughly 20 to 80. Patients were allowed to have had prior anti-PD-1, anti-PD-L1 or anti-CTLA-4 therapy, and 40% of the dose-escalation patients had been treated with checkpoint inhibitors. Three dose-escalation patients achieved partial responses, one with hepatocellular carcinoma and two with cutaneous melanoma. Peripheral TCRbeta sequencing was intended to test whether TCR sequence diversity was altered and clonal T-cell expansion was caused by ivuxolimab. The monotherapy dose-escalation portion (N of about 50 patients) of the phase I ivuxolimab trial is reported in the paper. Study-wide findings and limitations: At doses from 0.1 to 3.0 mg/kg, clonal expansion was seen in both CD4+ and CD8+ blood T cells between baseline and week 6. Low levels of normalized T-cell clonal expansion were also seen in some patients who did not respond. After ivuxolimab, more expanded clones were found on average in CD8+ T cells than in CD4+ T cells. In partial responders in the 0.1-3.0 mg/kg groups, normalized peripheral clonal expansion was found to be among the lowest, especially among CD8+ T cells. The antigen specificity of the clonally expanded peripheral T cells was not determined.

The trial excluded patients who had a history of autoimmune disease or were on systemic immunosuppression. Peripheral blood for TCR sequencing was collected from all dose cohorts at baseline, on cycle 4 day 1, and on cycle 7 day 1. The samples were taken from a phase I, first-in-human, multicenter, open-label dose-escalation trial of ivuxolimab. Adults with locally advanced or metastatic melanoma, renal cell carcinoma, hepatocellular carcinoma or head and neck squamous cell carcinoma were enrolled in the trial. Before TCR sequencing, CD4+ T cells and CD8+ T cells from peripheral blood were sorted into separate populations. For sequencing of the TCRbeta CDR3 region, genomic DNA was extracted from the sorted cells. The immunoSEQ Assay was used to sequence the TCRbeta CDR3 regions. TCRdb re-hosts the immuneACCESS table, in-frame sequences only. Its copies lack some clones; in the studies checked, an unresolved V gene accounts for under half of them, and the cause for the rest is not known. In all, the sample holds under 80,000 clones, and roughly 80% of those were seen once. The top ten clones comprise 1.1% of the sample.

The TCR originated in an adult with an advanced solid tumor such as melanoma, head and neck, liver or kidney cancer. This chain is built from TRBV5-4 and TRBJ2-3; a stretch of 7 junction bases matches TRBD2. The specimen was CD4+ or CD8+ T cells sorted from blood, collected in a trial of the OX40 agonist ivuxolimab. The encoded CDR3 is CASSLDVGGYTDTQYF. Here is the DNA: TGTGCCAGCAGCTTGGATGTGGGGGGGTACACAGATACGCAGTATTTT. Extended through the reference TRBV5-4 and TRBJ2-3 proteins, this CDR3 yields the full variable domain: ETGVTQSPTHLIKTRGQQVTLRCSSQSGHNTVSWYQQALGQGPQFIFQYYREEENGRGNFPPRFSGLQFPNYSSELNVNALELDDSALYLCASSLDVGGYTDTQYFGPGTRLTVL.